Following are 20 T cell receptor beta chains from one sample sequenced in a study of OX40 agonist ivuxolimab in advanced cancers. Only in-frame clones appear in the TCRdb table, and some are missing; sequencing was by immunoSEQ multiplex PCR. The sample shows fewer than 80,000 clones, about 77% of them seen only once. The starting material was CD4+ or CD8+ T cells sorted from blood, obtained in a trial of the OX40 agonist ivuxolimab. Receptors were obtained from an adult with an advanced solid tumor such as melanoma, head and neck, liver or kidney cancer.

The chain employs TRBV10-3 and TRBJ2-3; TRBD1 matches at 8 bases. The CDR3 spans 17 residues. Germline assignment: CDR1 ENHRY and CDR2 SYGVKD. Trimming took 7 bases from V and 3 from J; bases not matched to a gene: 15. DNA of the CDR3: TGTGCCATCAAAAATGACAGGGGCCGACTTAATACAGATACGCAGTATTTT. It specifies CAIKNDRGRLNTDTQYF.

The chain couples TRBV2 to TRBJ2-1, with TRBD1 matching 7 bases. The junction had 10 bases not matched to a gene; V was cut back by 11 bases and J by 0 bases. CDR3 length: 15 amino acids. Per germline, CDR1 SNHLY and CDR2 FYNNEI. The CDR3 DNA follows: TGTGCCCGAACGACAGGGAAAAGCTCCTACAATGAGCAGTTCTTC. Residues: CARTTGKSSYNEQFF.

The rearrangement links TRBV11-2 to TRBJ2-1; TRBD2 agrees at 12 bases. Germline V gives CDR1 SGHAT, CDR2 FQNNGV. Losses at the gene ends were 4 bases for V and 12 bases for J; bases not matched to a gene: 7. The CDR3 runs to 14 residues. This chain's CDR3 is CASSSTSGGHVQFF. CDR3 DNA sequence: TGTGCCAGCAGCTCAACTAGCGGGGGGCACGTGCAGTTCTTC. Drawing the rest from reference TRBV11-2 and TRBJ2-1, the complete variable domain is EAGVAQSPRYKIIEKRQSVAFWCNPISGHATLYWYQQILGQGPKLLIQFQNNGVVDDSQLPKDRFSAERLKGVDSTLKIQPAKLEDSAVYLCASSSTSGGHVQFFGPGTRLTVL.

The chain is built from TRBV19 and TRBJ2-1; 10 nucleotides align to TRBD2. The CDR3 extends over 14 amino acids. The germline V gene has CDR1 LNHDA and CDR2 SQIVND (reference sequence). The trim removed 4 bases at V and 9 bases at J, leaving 6 bases unmatched. The CDR3 nucleotides read TGTGCCAGTAGTACACTAGCGGGGAAAATTGAGCAGTTCTTC. This gives the protein CASSTLAGKIEQFF. Combining the CDR3 with reference TRBV19 and TRBJ2-1 gives the whole variable domain DGGITQSPKYLFRKEGQNVTLSCEQNLNHDAMYWYRQDPGQGLRLIYYSQIVNDFQKGDIAEGYSVSREKKESFPLTVTSAQKNPTAFYLCASSTLAGKIEQFFGPGTRLTVL.

The rearrangement links TRBV6-5 to TRBJ1-1; possible D gene TRBD1, 6 bases. The CDR3 is 13 residues long. From germline, CDR1 is MNHEY and CDR2 SVGAGI. V shed 0 bases and J shed 11 bases, with 13 bases lying between them. CDR3 DNA sequence: TGTGCCAGCAGTTACTCCGGGGGCGAGAATGCTTTCTTT. Translating gives CASSYSGGENAFF.

CDR3: CAWSGSNYGYTF. For the CDR3, the DNA is TGTGCCTGGAGTGGGTCTAACTATGGCTACACCTTC. This rearrangement joins TRBV30 to TRBJ1-2; D uncertain. V was trimmed by 1 base and J by 0 bases, leaving 3 bases between them. The germline gives CDR1 GTSNPN, CDR2 SVGIG (reference sequence). The CDR3 covers 12 residues.

This chain joins TRBV10-3 and TRBJ2-2; D might be TRBD2 (6 bases). This CDR3 has 15 amino acids. Germline CDR1 ENHRY, CDR2 SYGVKD. V lost 7 bases and J lost 7, with 19 bases in between. CDR3: CAINAREREIGELFF. In nucleotides, the CDR3 is TGTGCCATCAATGCCCGGGAGAGGGAGATCGGGGAGCTGTTTTTT.

This chain connects TRBV7-8 to TRBJ2-1; 14 bases match TRBD2. The J segment lost 12 bases and the V segment lost 3 bases, leaving 7 bases of the junction unmatched. This CDR3 spans 15 amino acids. The V gene's germline CDR1 is SGHVS and CDR2 FQNEAQ. DNA of the CDR3: TGTGCCAGCAGCTTCCCGACTAGCGGGGGGGTCGTGCAGTTCTTC. Protein: CASSFPTSGGVVQFF.

The chain couples TRBV18 to TRBJ2-1; TRBD2 aligns across 8 bases. CDR3 length: 14 residues. After removal of 3 bases from V and 8 bases from J, the junction contained 6 bases not matched to a gene. The germline gives CDR1 KGHSH, CDR2 LQKENI. The CDR3 reads CASSPGLAGDEQFF. As DNA, the CDR3 is TGTGCCAGCTCACCCGGACTAGCCGGGGATGAGCAGTTCTTC.

The chain has TRBV5-4 and TRBJ2-1, with D tentatively TRBD1 (5 bases). V was pared by 1 base and J by 6 bases, with 14 bases between. This CDR3 has 15 amino acids. Germline assignment: CDR1 SGHNT and CDR2 YYREEE (reference sequence). CDR3 in DNA: TGTGCCAGCAGCTTGCAGTCAGGGAATCCCAATGAGCAGTTCTTC. It encodes CASSLQSGNPNEQFF. The variable domain in full, with the rest retrieved from reference TRBV5-4 and TRBJ2-1, is ETGVTQSPTHLIKTRGQQVTLRCSSQSGHNTVSWYQQALGQGPQFIFQYYREEENGRGNFPPRFSGLQFPNYSSELNVNALELDDSALYLCASSLQSGNPNEQFFGPGTRLTVL.

The J gene is TRBJ1-5, the V gene TRBV5-4; D unresolved. Trimming left V 4 bases short and J 5 bases short, with 10 bases between. CDR1 is SGHNT and CDR2 is YYREEE in the germline V gene (reference sequence). This CDR3 spans 13 amino acids. CDR3 region: CASSSSPHQPQHF. DNA of the CDR3: TGTGCCAGCAGCAGTAGCCCGCATCAGCCCCAGCATTTT. The variable domain in full, with the rest retrieved from reference TRBV5-4 and TRBJ1-5, is ETGVTQSPTHLIKTRGQQVTLRCSSQSGHNTVSWYQQALGQGPQFIFQYYREEENGRGNFPPRFSGLQFPNYSSELNVNALELDDSALYLCASSSSPHQPQHFGDGTRLSIL.

V is TRBV28 and J is TRBJ2-7; TRBD2 aligns across 9 bases. The germline CDR1 and CDR2 sequences are MDHEN and SYDVKM. The CDR3 contains 14 residues. With 7 bases clipped from V and 2 bases from J, the junction kept 6 bases outside the gene matches. CDR3 amino acids: CASTFLAGTYEQYF. CDR3 nucleotide sequence: TGTGCCAGCACCTTCCTAGCGGGAACCTACGAGCAGTACTTC.

This chain links TRBV12-5 with TRBJ1-5; no reliable D call. The V gene's germline CDR1 is LGHNT and CDR2 FRNRAP. There are 19 residues in the CDR3. Trimming shortened V by 0 bases and J by 0 bases, and 18 bases separated the two germline ends. The CDR3 region has the DNA TGTGCTAGTGGTTTGGTGGTAGGCCCATCGACTCATAGCAATCAGCCCCAGCATTTT. It specifies CASGLVVGPSTHSNQPQHF.

The chain has TRBV6-5 and TRBJ2-5, with TRBD1 matching 8 bases. The CDR3 covers 14 residues. CDR1 and CDR2 from the germline V gene are MNHEY and SVGAGI. The ends lost 2 bases at V and 5 bases at J; junction bases unmatched: 4. The CDR3 region has the DNA TGTGCCAGCAGTTACACCTACAGGGGGGAGACCCAGTACTTC. As protein: CASSYTYRGETQYF.

The rearrangement joins TRBV6-1 to TRBJ1-6, with 8 bases that match TRBD1. V lost 10 bases to trimming and J lost 8 bases; unmatched junction nucleotides: 13. The CDR3 loop spans 15 amino acids. Per the germline V gene, CDR1 is MNHNS and CDR2 is SASEGT. The CDR3 DNA reads TGTGCCATAACTAGGGGCAGGGGGCTTGATTCACCCCTCCACTTT. Translating gives CAITRGRGLDSPLHF.

The V gene is TRBV29-1, the J gene TRBJ2-1; 9 bases match TRBD2. The germline CDR1 and CDR2 sequences are SQVTM and ANQGSEA. The CDR3 runs to 13 residues. V was pared by 2 bases and J by 4 bases, with 0 bases of the junction left unmatched. CDR3 sequence (DNA): TGCAGCGTTGAACTAGCGGGATACAATGAGCAGTTCTTC. It codes for CSVELAGYNEQFF.

The chain couples TRBV11-3 to TRBJ2-4; D is perhaps TRBD1 (7 bases). This CDR3 has 15 amino acids. Germline-derived CDR1 and CDR2 are SGHNT and YENEEA. The ends were cut back, 0 bases at V and 5 bases at J, with 11 bases in the middle. The CDR3 region is CASSLDARGENIQYF. The CDR3 region has the DNA TGTGCCAGCAGCTTAGATGCCAGGGGGGAAAACATTCAGTACTTC.

The rearrangement joins TRBV7-8 to TRBJ2-7, with D perhaps matching TRBD1 or TRBD2 (5 bases each). Germline V gives CDR1 SGHVS, CDR2 FQNEAQ. V lost 7 bases to trimming and J lost 7 bases, with 32 bases between them. The length of the CDR3 is 18 residues. DNA of the CDR3: TGTGCCAGCACTCCGGCCGGTCGGGGACCGGATTCGCGTCGGGAGCAGTACTTC. Its translation: CASTPAGRGPDSRREQYF. Full variable domain (remainder filled in from reference TRBV7-8 and TRBJ2-7): GAGVSQSPRYKVAKRGQDVALRCDPISGHVSLFWYQQALGQGPEFLTYFQNEAQLDKSGLPSDRFFAERPEGSVSTLKIQRTQQEDSAVYLCASTPAGRGPDSRREQYFGPGTRLTVT.

This clone came up a few times. V gene TRBV6-5 combines with J gene TRBJ1-2; D is uncertain. Per the germline V gene, CDR1 is MNHEY and CDR2 is SVGAGI. Trimming took off 8 bases at V and 8 bases at J, with 12 bases between the two ends. The length of the CDR3 is 11 residues. The DNA for the CDR3 is TGTGCCAGCGGCGAGGGAAGGGGCTACACCTTC. Encoded protein: CASGEGRGYTF.

This clone was picked up a small number of times. The J gene is TRBJ2-7, the V gene TRBV4-1; D possibly uses TRBD1 or TRBD2 (5 bases each). This CDR3 has 15 residues. Per germline, CDR1 MGHRA and CDR2 YSYEKL. V lost 5 bases, J lost 3 bases, and 17 bases lay in between. The CDR3, as DNA: TGCGCCAGCAGCAATCAGAGGACGAGGGGCTACGAGCAGTACTTC. It specifies CASSNQRTRGYEQYF.